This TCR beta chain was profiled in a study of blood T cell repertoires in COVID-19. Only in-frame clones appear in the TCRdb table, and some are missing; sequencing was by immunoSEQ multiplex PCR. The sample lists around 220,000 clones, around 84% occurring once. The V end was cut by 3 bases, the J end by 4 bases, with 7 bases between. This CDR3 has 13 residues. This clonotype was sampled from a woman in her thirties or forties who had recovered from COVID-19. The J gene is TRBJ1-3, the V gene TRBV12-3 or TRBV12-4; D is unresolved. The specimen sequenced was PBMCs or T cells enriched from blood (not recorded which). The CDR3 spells CASSLERGNTIYF. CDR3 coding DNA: TGTGCCAGCAGTTTGGAGCGGGGAAACACCATATATTTT.